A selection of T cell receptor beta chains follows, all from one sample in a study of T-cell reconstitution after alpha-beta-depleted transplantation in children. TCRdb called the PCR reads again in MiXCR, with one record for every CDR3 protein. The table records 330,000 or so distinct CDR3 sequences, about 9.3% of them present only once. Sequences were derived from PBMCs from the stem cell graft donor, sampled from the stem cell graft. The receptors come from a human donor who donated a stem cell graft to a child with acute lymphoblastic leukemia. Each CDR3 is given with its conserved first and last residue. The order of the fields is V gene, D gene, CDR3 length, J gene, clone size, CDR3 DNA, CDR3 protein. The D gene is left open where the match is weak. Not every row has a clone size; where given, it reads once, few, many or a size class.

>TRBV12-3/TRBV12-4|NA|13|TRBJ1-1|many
TGTGCCAGCAGTTTGAAACGGAACACTGAAGCTTTCTTT
CASSLKRNTEAFF
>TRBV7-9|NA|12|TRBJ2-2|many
NA
CASSFGAGELFF
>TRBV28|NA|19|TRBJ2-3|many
TGTGCCAGCAGTTCTATTTATAGGACAGCCCGATATAGCACAGATACGCAGTATTTT
CASSSIYRTARYSTDTQYF
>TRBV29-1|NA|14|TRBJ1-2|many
TGCAGCGTTGTGTTAGCCGGGCAGTCGTATGGCTACACCTTC
CSVVLAGQSYGYTF
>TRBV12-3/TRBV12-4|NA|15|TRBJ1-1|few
TGTGCCAGCAGTTTAGTTCAGAGAATGAACACTGAAGCTTTCTTT
CASSLVQRMNTEAFF
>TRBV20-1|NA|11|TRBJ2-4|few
TGCAGCGCCCAAGTTAGGGACATTCAGTACTTC
CSAQVRDIQYF
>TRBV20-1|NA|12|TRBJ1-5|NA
TGCAGTGCTACCATTGATCAGCAGCCCCAGCATTTT
CSATIDQQPQHF
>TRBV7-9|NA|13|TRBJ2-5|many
TGTGCCAGCAGCTTACTTTCCTTTGAGACCCAGTACTTC
CASSLLSFETQYF
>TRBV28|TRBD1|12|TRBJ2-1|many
TGTGCCAGCAGTTTATACGACAGGGGAAGGTTCTTC
CASSLYDRGRFF
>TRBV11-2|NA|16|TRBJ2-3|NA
TGTGCCAGCAGCTTAGTCGACGGGAGTCGCGCAGATACGCAGTATTTT
CASSLVDGSRADTQYF